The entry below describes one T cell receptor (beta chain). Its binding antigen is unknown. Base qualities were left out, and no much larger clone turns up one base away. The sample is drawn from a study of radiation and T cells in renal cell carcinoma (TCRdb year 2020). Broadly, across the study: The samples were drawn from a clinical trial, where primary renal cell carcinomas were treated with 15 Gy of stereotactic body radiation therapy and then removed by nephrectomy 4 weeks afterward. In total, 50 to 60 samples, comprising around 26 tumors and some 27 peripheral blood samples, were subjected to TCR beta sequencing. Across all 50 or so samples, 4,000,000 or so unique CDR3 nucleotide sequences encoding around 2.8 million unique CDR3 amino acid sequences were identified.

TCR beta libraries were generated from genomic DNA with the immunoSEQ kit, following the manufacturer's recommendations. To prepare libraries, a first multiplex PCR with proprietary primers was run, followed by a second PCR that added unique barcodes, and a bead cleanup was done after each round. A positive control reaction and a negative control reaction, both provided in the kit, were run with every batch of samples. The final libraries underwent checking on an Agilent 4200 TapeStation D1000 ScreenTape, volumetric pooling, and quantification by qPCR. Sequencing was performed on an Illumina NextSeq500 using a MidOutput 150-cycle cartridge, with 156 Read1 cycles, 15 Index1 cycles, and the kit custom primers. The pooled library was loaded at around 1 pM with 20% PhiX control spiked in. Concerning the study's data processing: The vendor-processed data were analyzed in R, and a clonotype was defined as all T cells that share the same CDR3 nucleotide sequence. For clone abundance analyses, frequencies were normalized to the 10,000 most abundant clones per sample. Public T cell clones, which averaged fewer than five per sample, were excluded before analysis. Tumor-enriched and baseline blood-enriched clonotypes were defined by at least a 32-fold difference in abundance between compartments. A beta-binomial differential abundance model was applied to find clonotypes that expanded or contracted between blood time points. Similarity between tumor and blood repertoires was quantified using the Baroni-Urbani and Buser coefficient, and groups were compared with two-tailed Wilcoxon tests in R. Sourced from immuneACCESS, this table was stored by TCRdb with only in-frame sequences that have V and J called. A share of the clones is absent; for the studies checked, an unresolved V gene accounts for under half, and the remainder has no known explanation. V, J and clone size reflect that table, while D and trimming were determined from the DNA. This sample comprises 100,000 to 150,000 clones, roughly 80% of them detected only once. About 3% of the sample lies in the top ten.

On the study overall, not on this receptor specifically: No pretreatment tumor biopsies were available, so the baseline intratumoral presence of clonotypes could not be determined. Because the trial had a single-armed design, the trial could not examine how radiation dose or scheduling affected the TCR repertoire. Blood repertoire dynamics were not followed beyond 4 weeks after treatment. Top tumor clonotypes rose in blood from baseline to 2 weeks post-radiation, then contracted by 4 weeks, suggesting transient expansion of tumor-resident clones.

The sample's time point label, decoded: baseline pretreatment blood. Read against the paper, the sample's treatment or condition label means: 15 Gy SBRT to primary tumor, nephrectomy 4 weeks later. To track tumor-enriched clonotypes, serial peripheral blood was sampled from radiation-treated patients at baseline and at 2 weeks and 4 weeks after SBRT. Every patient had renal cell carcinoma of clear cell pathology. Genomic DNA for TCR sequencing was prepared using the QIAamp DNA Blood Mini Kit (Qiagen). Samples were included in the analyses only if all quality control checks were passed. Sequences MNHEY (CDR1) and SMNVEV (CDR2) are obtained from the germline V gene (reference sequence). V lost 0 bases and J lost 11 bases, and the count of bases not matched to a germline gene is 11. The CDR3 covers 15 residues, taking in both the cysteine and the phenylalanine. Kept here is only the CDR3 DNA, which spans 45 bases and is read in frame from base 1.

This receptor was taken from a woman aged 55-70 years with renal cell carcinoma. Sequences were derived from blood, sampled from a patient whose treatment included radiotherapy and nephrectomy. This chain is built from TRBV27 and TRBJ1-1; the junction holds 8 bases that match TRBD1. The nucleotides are TGTGCCAGCAGTTTATCCACTTTACAGGGGGTAGGGGCTTTCTTT. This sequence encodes CASSLSTLQGVGAFF.